This T cell receptor beta chain was captured by sequencing in a study of monozygotic twins with inflammatory bowel disease. With eight separate reactions per sample, the authors made cDNA. UMIs that included a 6-nucleotide sample barcode were added by template switching, which took place during cDNA synthesis. cDNA encoding TCRalpha and TCRbeta underwent two nested PCRs of approximately 16 and 10 cycles, each of which was followed by bead purification. TCRdb reanalyzed the 5' RACE reads, giving one entry per CDR3 protein sequence and no DNA. Its listing shows around 380,000 distinct CDR3 sequences. Germline V gene lookup returns CDR1 DFQATT and CDR2 SNEGSKA (reference sequence). The CDR3 is 13 residues long.

The chain links TRBV20-1 to TRBJ1-5. Source material: blood. The TCR was taken from a human donor with ulcerative colitis or Crohn's disease, or a healthy co-twin of an affected twin (not recorded which). The CDR3 sequence: CSAGRGSNQPQHF.